Presented here are 11 T cell receptor beta chains from one specimen sequenced in a study of cytomegalovirus exposure and HLA in healthy donors. Primers: 60 Vbeta forward and 13 Jbeta reverse. The assay was immunoSEQ multiplex PCR, and TCRdb's table has in-frame clones only and misses some. The sample lists around 150,000 clones; around 80% were seen once. Material: PBMCs. The receptors stem from a man aged 35 to 55 in good health and CMV-seropositive.

This clone appeared a few times. The CDR3 DNA sequence: TGTGCCGGCGCCCCGGGGGGCAGTGAAAAACTGTTTTTT. It yields the protein CAGAPGGSEKLFF. The genes are TRBV30 and TRBJ1-4; maybe TRBD1 (6 bases). With 8 bases removed from V and 7 bases from J, the gap between germline ends came to 17 bases. This CDR3 spans 13 amino acids. CDR1 is GTSNPN, CDR2 SVGIG, per germline (reference sequence). Filled out from reference TRBV30 and TRBJ1-4, the complete variable domain reads SQTIHQWPATLVQPVGSPLSLECTVEGTSNPNLYWYRQAAGRGLQLLFYSVGIGQISSEVPQNLSASRPQDRQFILSSKKLLLSDSGFYLCAGAPGGSEKLFFGSGTQLSVL.

The rearrangement links TRBV5-6 to TRBJ1-2, with D hard to call. This CDR3 contains 13 residues. V lost 0 bases and J lost 8, with 11 bases in between. In germline, CDR1 is SGHDT, CDR2 YYEEEE. CDR3 sequence reads: CASSLERIGGYTF. The CDR3 bases are TGTGCCAGCAGCTTGGAGCGAATCGGCGGCTACACCTTC.

Only a few counts were recorded for this clone. The chain employs TRBV5-1 and TRBJ2-3, with D unresolved. The ends were cut back, 0 bases at V and 6 bases at J, with 8 bases in the middle. Germline V gene sequence: CDR1 SGHRS, CDR2 YFSETQ. The CDR3 sequence is 13 residues long. CDR3 sequence: CASSLDSLDTQYF. In nucleotides, the CDR3 is TGCGCCAGCAGCTTGGATTCCTTGGATACGCAGTATTTT. The whole variable domain, filled in from reference TRBV5-1 and TRBJ2-3, reads KAGVTQTPRYLIKTRGQQVTLSCSPISGHRSVSWYQQTPGQGLQFLFEYFSETQRNKGNFPGRFSGRQFSNSRSEMNVSTLELGDSALYLCASSLDSLDTQYFGPGTRLTVL.

This clone was observed a few times. This chain connects TRBV6-1 to TRBJ2-7, with 11 bases aligning to TRBD2. Unmatched junction bases numbered 8, after V lost 8 bases and J lost 2 bases. The germline V gene has CDR1 MNHNS and CDR2 SASEGT. This CDR3 region has 15 residues. CDR3 nucleotides: TGTGCCAGCCGGGGTGGACTAGCGGGCCCCTACGAGCAGTACTTC. Its protein is CASRGGLAGPYEQYF.

The CDR3 region is CASSDRSGSSYEQYF. CDR3 bases: TGCGCCAGCAGTGATCGAAGCGGGAGCTCCTACGAGCAGTACTTC. This chain links TRBV10-2 with TRBJ2-7; 8 bases fit TRBD2. The trim removed 3 bases at V and 0 bases at J, leaving 4 bases unmatched. The CDR3 has 15 residues. Germline V CDR1 and CDR2: WSHSY, SAAADI.

The chain has TRBV30 and TRBJ2-1; TRBD1 might be the D (6 bases). The CDR3 has 14 amino acids. Trimming removed 0 bases from V and 7 bases from J, with 13 bases in between. Germline V gene lookup returns CDR1 GTSNPN and CDR2 SVGIG (reference sequence). CDR3 DNA: TGTGCCTGGAGTGTTCTAAGCCAGGGGAATGAGCAGTTCTTC. It is translated as CAWSVLSQGNEQFF.

The genes are TRBV6-5 and TRBJ2-7; D is perhaps TRBD1 (5 bases). Germline V gene data show CDR1 as MNHEY and CDR2 as SVGAGI. The V and J ends lost 6 bases and 1 base respectively, with 16 bases between them. The CDR3 spans 15 residues. The CDR3 DNA is TGTGCCAGCAGCCCAGGGAAGACCCTTTCCTACGAGCAGTACTTC. Translation: CASSPGKTLSYEQYF.

The rearrangement uses TRBV28 and TRBJ1-6, with 7 bases fitting TRBD1. Per germline, CDR1 MDHEN and CDR2 SYDVKM. V was pared by 4 bases and J by 10 bases, with 7 bases of the junction left unmatched. The CDR3 covers 14 residues. Here the CDR3 reads CASSSLEGGSPLHF. In nucleotides, the CDR3 is TGTGCCAGCAGTTCCCTAGAAGGGGGCTCACCCCTCCACTTT.

This clone came up once. The V call is TRBV7-3, the J call TRBJ2-5; a weak D match, TRBD2 (6 bases). The CDR3 has 14 residues. The germline V and J ends were trimmed by 6 bases and 5 bases, with 16 bases remaining between them. CDR1 and CDR2 from the germline V gene are SGHTA and FQGTGA. The chain's CDR3 is CASSLTSHGETQYF. In nucleotides, the CDR3 is TGTGCCAGCAGTCTTACTAGCCACGGGGAGACCCAGTACTTC.

Concerning this clone: Germline and junction disagree at one end, which may indicate a read error. The chain is built from TRBV7-9 and TRBJ2-1; TRBD1 is a possible D gene (6 bases). CDR1 and CDR2 (germline): SEHNR, FQNEAQ (reference sequence). The CDR3 consists of 15 residues. This CDR3 reads CSSSYYQTGGNEQFF. In DNA form, the CDR3 reads TGTTCCAGCAGCTATTACCAGACAGGAGGCAATGAGCAGTTCTTC.

On this clone: A read error may produce the germline difference seen at one junction end. At the DNA level, this CDR3 is encoded by other sequences in the same sample as well. The V gene is TRBV7-2, the J gene TRBJ1-1, with D perhaps TRBD1 (6 bases). Germline V CDR1 and CDR2: SGHTA, FQGNSA. This CDR3 has 14 amino acids. In DNA, the CDR3 is TGTGCCAGCAGCCCGTGGGGCAGGGGTGGTGAAGCCTTCTTT. It is translated as CASSPWGRGGEAFF.